One TCR beta chain is described in this entry. Its antigen is unidentified. Per germline, CDR1 SGHTA and CDR2 FQGNSA. Trimming took 3 bases from V and 8 from J, leaving 10 bases between them. The CDR3 runs to 12 residues. The PCR used 60 Vbeta and 13 Jbeta primers. Repertoires were generated with immunoSEQ multiplex PCR, while TCRdb's copy carries only in-frame clones and drops some. The table shows around 38,000 clones, with around three fifths occurring only once. The sample comes from a study of cytomegalovirus exposure and HLA in healthy donors. Regarding the study as a whole: In a later analysis, TCR beta V- and J-gene trimming showed a link to a missense DCLRE1C variant.

The specimen was PBMCs. The chain couples TRBV7-2 to TRBJ1-2, with D perhaps matching TRBD1 (5 bases). The receptor was derived from a man in his fifties or sixties in good health and CMV-seropositive. Written as DNA, the CDR3 is TGTGCCAGCAGCTTTCAGGGTAACGGCTACACCTTC. It yields the protein CASSFQGNGYTF.